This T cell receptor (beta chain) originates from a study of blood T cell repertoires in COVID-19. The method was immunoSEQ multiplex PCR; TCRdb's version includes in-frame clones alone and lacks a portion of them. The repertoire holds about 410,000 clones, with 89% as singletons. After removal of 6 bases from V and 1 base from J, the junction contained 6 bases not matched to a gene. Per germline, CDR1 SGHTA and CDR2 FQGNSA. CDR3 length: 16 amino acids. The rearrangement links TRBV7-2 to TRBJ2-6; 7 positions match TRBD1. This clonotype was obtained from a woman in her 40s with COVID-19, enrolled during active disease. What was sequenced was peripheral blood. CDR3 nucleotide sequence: TGTGCCAGCAGTCCACCAGGGGGATCTGGGGCCAACGTCCTGACTTTC. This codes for CASSPPGGSGANVLTF.